Listed below are T cell receptor beta chains from one sample, sequenced in a study of patients and donors after allogeneic stem cell transplantation. One entry per CDR3 protein, called by TCRdb with MiXCR from the RT-PCR reads. The data contain 900,000 to 1,000,000 distinct CDR3 sequences, about a sixth of them singletons. Sequenced material: blood, either unsorted or a sorted T cell fraction (not recorded which). The receptors stem from a human donor who was either an allogeneic HSCT recipient or a stem cell or donor lymphocyte infusion donor (not recorded which). It is not recorded whose cells these are; they may come from a transplant donor. The CDR3 runs from the conserved cysteine through the conserved F or W. Each record gives: V gene, J gene, D gene, clone size, CDR3 protein, CDR3 DNA. D genes are given only for firm matches. Size tells how often a clone was seen (once, few, many) or the class of an expanded clone, and some rows leave it out.

v_call: TRBV5-6; j_call: TRBJ2-1; d_call: TRBD1; clone_size: -; cdr3_aa: CASSLVRDRGYNEQFF; cdr3_nt: TGTGCCAGCAGCTTGGTACGGGACAGGGGGTACAATGAGCAGTTCTTC
v_call: TRBV12-3/TRBV12-4; j_call: TRBJ2-2; d_call: -; clone_size: many; cdr3_aa: CASGLGVGELFF; cdr3_nt: TGTGCCAGCGGCCTCGGGGTCGGGGAGCTGTTTTTT
v_call: TRBV28; j_call: TRBJ2-3; d_call: -; clone_size: -; cdr3_aa: CASSPRQFSTDTQYF; cdr3_nt: TGTGCCAGCAGTCCCCGACAGTTCAGCACAGATACGCAGTATTTT
v_call: TRBV5-1; j_call: TRBJ2-7; d_call: -; clone_size: few; cdr3_aa: CASSFQQGLGYEQYF; cdr3_nt: TGCGCCAGCAGCTTTCAGCAGGGGCTAGGCTACGAGCAGTACTTC
v_call: TRBV5-1; j_call: TRBJ2-3; d_call: TRBD2; clone_size: -; cdr3_aa: CASSLAGASGRAIDTQYF; cdr3_nt: TGCGCCAGCAGCTTGGCGGGAGCTAGCGGTCGAGCCATAGATACGCAGTATTTT
v_call: TRBV29-1; j_call: TRBJ1-1; d_call: -; clone_size: few; cdr3_aa: CSVVRVDTEAFF; cdr3_nt: TGCAGCGTTGTACGTGTGGACACTGAAGCTTTCTTT
v_call: TRBV10-2; j_call: TRBJ2-1; d_call: TRBD2; clone_size: -; cdr3_aa: CASSEFLAGYEQFF; cdr3_nt: TGCGCCAGCAGTGAGTTCCTAGCGGGATATGAGCAGTTCTTC
v_call: TRBV18; j_call: TRBJ2-1; d_call: -; clone_size: few; cdr3_aa: CASSPGDSGEQFF; cdr3_nt: TGTGCCAGCTCACCAGGAGATTCAGGGGAGCAGTTCTTC
v_call: TRBV20-1; j_call: TRBJ2-5; d_call: -; clone_size: -; cdr3_aa: CSAFQETQYF; cdr3_nt: TGCAGTGCTTTCCAAGAGACCCAGTACTTC
v_call: TRBV20-1; j_call: TRBJ2-7; d_call: TRBD2; clone_size: -; cdr3_aa: CSARAGTSDYEQYF; cdr3_nt: TGCAGTGCTCGAGCCGGGACTAGCGACTACGAGCAGTACTTC
v_call: TRBV5-5; j_call: TRBJ2-2; d_call: TRBD2; clone_size: few; cdr3_aa: CASSHPGTSGKNTGELFF; cdr3_nt: TGTGCCAGCAGTCACCCCGGGACTAGCGGGAAAAACACCGGGGAGCTGTTTTTT
v_call: TRBV20-1; j_call: TRBJ1-1; d_call: -; clone_size: -; cdr3_aa: CSASWTRNTEAFF; cdr3_nt: TGCAGTGCTAGTTGGACAAGGAACACTGAAGCTTTCTTT
v_call: TRBV28; j_call: TRBJ2-3; d_call: TRBD2; clone_size: -; cdr3_aa: CASSFGLAESTDTQYF; cdr3_nt: TGTGCCAGCAGTTTCGGGCTAGCGGAAAGCACAGATACGCAGTATTTT
v_call: TRBV5-4; j_call: TRBJ2-7; d_call: -; clone_size: -; cdr3_aa: CASSSPPSSYEQYF; cdr3_nt: TGTGCCAGCAGCTCCCCACCTTCCTCCTACGAGCAGTACTTC
v_call: TRBV13; j_call: TRBJ2-7; d_call: TRBD2; clone_size: -; cdr3_aa: CASSSVTSGVYEQYF; cdr3_nt: TGTGCCAGCAGCTCGGTGACTAGCGGAGTTTACGAGCAGTACTTC
v_call: TRBV9; j_call: TRBJ2-5; d_call: -; clone_size: -; cdr3_aa: CASSPRDQTGETQYF; cdr3_nt: TGTGCCAGCAGCCCCCGGGACCAAACGGGCGAGACCCAGTACTTC
v_call: TRBV6-5; j_call: TRBJ1-2; d_call: -; clone_size: -; cdr3_aa: CASSSNTRYGYTF; cdr3_nt: TGTGCCAGCAGTTCCAACACCCGGTATGGCTACACCTTC
v_call: TRBV7-9; j_call: TRBJ2-3; d_call: -; clone_size: -; cdr3_aa: CASSLGPQGASQYF; cdr3_nt: TGTGCCAGCAGCTTAGGTCCCCAGGGAGCATCGCAGTATTTT
v_call: TRBV12-3/TRBV12-4; j_call: TRBJ1-1; d_call: -; clone_size: -; cdr3_aa: CASSLGDKNTEAFF; cdr3_nt: TGTGCCAGCAGTTTGGGGGACAAGAACACTGAAGCTTTCTTT
v_call: TRBV7-9; j_call: TRBJ2-3; d_call: -; clone_size: -; cdr3_aa: CASQLMRADTQYF; cdr3_nt: TGTGCCAGCCAGCTTATGAGAGCAGATACGCAGTATTTT
v_call: TRBV10-3; j_call: TRBJ2-3; d_call: TRBD2; clone_size: many; cdr3_aa: CAISESGLAGLDTQYF; cdr3_nt: TGTGCCATCAGTGAGTCCGGCCTAGCGGGACTAGATACGCAGTATTTT
v_call: TRBV14; j_call: TRBJ2-5; d_call: TRBD1; clone_size: few; cdr3_aa: CASSTGQTYQETQYF; cdr3_nt: TGTGCCAGCAGCACGGGACAGACGTACCAAGAGACCCAGTACTTC
v_call: TRBV29-1; j_call: TRBJ1-2; d_call: -; clone_size: -; cdr3_aa: CSVEKGISSIAYGYTF; cdr3_nt: TGCAGCGTTGAGAAGGGTATCTCCTCAATCGCCTATGGCTACACCTTC
v_call: TRBV20-1; j_call: TRBJ1-2; d_call: -; clone_size: -; cdr3_aa: CSLNLYGYTF; cdr3_nt: TGCAGTCTGAACCTTTATGGCTACACCTTC
v_call: TRBV9; j_call: TRBJ2-2; d_call: -; clone_size: -; cdr3_aa: CASSVVGRDTGELFF; cdr3_nt: TGTGCCAGCAGCGTAGTGGGCAGAGACACCGGGGAGCTGTTTTTT
v_call: TRBV20-1; j_call: TRBJ1-4; d_call: -; clone_size: -; cdr3_aa: CSAPHKNEKLFF; cdr3_nt: TGCAGTGCCCCCCACAAGAATGAAAAACTGTTTTTT
v_call: TRBV6-1; j_call: TRBJ1-3; d_call: -; clone_size: few; cdr3_aa: CASVKDGLSGNTIYF; cdr3_nt: TGTGCCAGCGTAAAGGACGGTCTCTCTGGAAACACCATATATTTT
v_call: TRBV10-3; j_call: TRBJ1-6; d_call: -; clone_size: few; cdr3_aa: CAISESIPGDNSPLHF; cdr3_nt: TGTGCCATCAGTGAGTCCATCCCAGGAGATAATTCACCCCTCCACTTT
v_call: TRBV7-2; j_call: TRBJ2-2; d_call: -; clone_size: -; cdr3_aa: CASSLLFGGELFF; cdr3_nt: TGTGCCAGCAGCTTACTATTTGGCGGGGAGCTGTTTTTT
v_call: TRBV30; j_call: TRBJ2-1; d_call: TRBD2; clone_size: -; cdr3_aa: CAWSKTGLAEQFF; cdr3_nt: TGTGCCTGGAGTAAAACCGGACTAGCGGAGCAGTTCTTC
v_call: TRBV20-1; j_call: TRBJ2-3; d_call: TRBD1; clone_size: -; cdr3_aa: CSARRTGATDTQYF; cdr3_nt: TGCAGTGCTAGGAGGACAGGGGCCACAGATACGCAGTATTTT
v_call: TRBV20-1; j_call: TRBJ2-7; d_call: -; clone_size: once; cdr3_aa: CSARSCSSREESYEQYF; cdr3_nt: TGCAGTGCTAGAAGTTGCTCCTCGCGGGAAGAGTCCTACGAGCAGTACTTC
v_call: TRBV6-5; j_call: TRBJ2-7; d_call: -; clone_size: -; cdr3_aa: CASSYPKSGGLGYEQYF; cdr3_nt: TGTGCCAGCAGTTACCCCAAGTCCGGGGGTCTGGGCTACGAGCAGTACTTC
v_call: TRBV20-1; j_call: TRBJ2-3; d_call: TRBD2; clone_size: few; cdr3_aa: CSARDGSLAADTQYF; cdr3_nt: TGCAGTGCTAGAGATGGTTCCCTAGCGGCAGATACGCAGTATTTT
v_call: TRBV11-2; j_call: TRBJ2-5; d_call: -; clone_size: few; cdr3_aa: CASSLVLGKGPLQETQYF; cdr3_nt: TGTGCCAGCAGCTTAGTTTTGGGGAAGGGACCTCTTCAAGAGACCCAGTACTTC
v_call: TRBV9; j_call: TRBJ2-3; d_call: TRBD2; clone_size: -; cdr3_aa: CASSVGTSGGVNTQYF; cdr3_nt: TGTGCCAGCAGCGTAGGGACTAGCGGGGGGGTCAATACGCAGTATTTT
v_call: TRBV10-3; j_call: TRBJ1-1; d_call: TRBD1; clone_size: -; cdr3_aa: CAISEYRTGRNTEAFF; cdr3_nt: TGTGCCATCAGTGAGTACCGGACAGGGAGGAACACTGAAGCTTTCTTT
v_call: TRBV5-1; j_call: TRBJ2-1; d_call: -; clone_size: many; cdr3_aa: CASSLDLRPNEQFF; cdr3_nt: TGCGCCAGCAGCTTGGACTTGAGACCTAATGAGCAGTTCTTC
v_call: TRBV12-3/TRBV12-4; j_call: TRBJ1-6; d_call: -; clone_size: few; cdr3_aa: CASSLRDDRSPLHF; cdr3_nt: TGTGCCAGCAGTTTACGGGACGATCGTTCACCCCTCCACTTT
v_call: TRBV25-1; j_call: TRBJ2-2; d_call: TRBD1; clone_size: -; cdr3_aa: CASSERGGTGWTGELFF; cdr3_nt: TGTGCCAGCAGTGAAAGGGGAGGGACAGGGTGGACCGGGGAGCTGTTTTTT
v_call: TRBV5-6; j_call: TRBJ2-1; d_call: -; clone_size: -; cdr3_aa: CASSHQGGEQFF; cdr3_nt: TGTGCCAGCAGCCATCAGGGCGGTGAGCAGTTCTTC
v_call: TRBV3-1; j_call: TRBJ2-3; d_call: -; clone_size: -; cdr3_aa: CASSQTVKGTDTQYF; cdr3_nt: TGTGCCAGCAGCCAGACAGTGAAGGGCACAGATACGCAGTATTTT
v_call: TRBV29-1; j_call: TRBJ1-2; d_call: -; clone_size: few; cdr3_aa: CSVEDATYYGYTF; cdr3_nt: TGCAGCGTTGAAGACGCCACCTACTATGGCTACACCTTC
v_call: TRBV5-1; j_call: TRBJ1-6; d_call: TRBD1; clone_size: -; cdr3_aa: CASSLEGALSPLHF; cdr3_nt: TGCGCCAGCAGCTTAGAGGGGGCTTTATCACCCCTCCACTTT
v_call: TRBV4-1; j_call: TRBJ2-3; d_call: -; clone_size: few; cdr3_aa: CASSHTRDFTDTQYF; cdr3_nt: TGCGCCAGCAGCCATACTAGAGACTTCACAGATACGCAGTATTTT
v_call: TRBV20-1; j_call: TRBJ2-3; d_call: -; clone_size: few; cdr3_aa: CSARHTSASTDTQYF; cdr3_nt: TGCAGTGCTAGGCACACTAGTGCGTCCACAGATACGCAGTATTTT
v_call: TRBV7-8; j_call: TRBJ2-3; d_call: -; clone_size: few; cdr3_aa: CASSFTGTYTDTQYF; cdr3_nt: TGTGCCAGCAGCTTTACCGGGACTTACACAGATACGCAGTATTTT
v_call: TRBV12-3/TRBV12-4; j_call: TRBJ1-5; d_call: TRBD1; clone_size: many; cdr3_aa: CASSLTGVGQPQHF; cdr3_nt: TGTGCCAGCAGCCTAACAGGGGTTGGGCAGCCCCAGCATTTT
v_call: TRBV20-1; j_call: TRBJ2-7; d_call: -; clone_size: -; cdr3_aa: CSARLSAYEQYF; cdr3_nt: TGCAGTGCTAGGCTCTCGGCGTACGAGCAGTACTTC
v_call: TRBV5-1; j_call: TRBJ2-5; d_call: -; clone_size: -; cdr3_aa: CASSLAVGLQETQYF; cdr3_nt: TGCGCCAGCAGCCTAGCAGTCGGGCTACAAGAGACCCAGTACTTC
v_call: TRBV21-1; j_call: TRBJ2-3; d_call: -; clone_size: few; cdr3_aa: CASRGPVGQATTSTDTQYF; cdr3_nt: TGTGCCAGCAGAGGCCCCGTGGGACAGGCGACTACTAGCACAGATACGCAGTATTTT
v_call: TRBV6-1; j_call: TRBJ2-3; d_call: -; clone_size: few; cdr3_aa: CASRLIPVPNTDTQYF; cdr3_nt: TGTGCCAGCAGGCTGATACCCGTGCCAAACACAGATACGCAGTATTTT
v_call: TRBV4-2; j_call: TRBJ2-7; d_call: TRBD2; clone_size: -; cdr3_aa: CASSQGSTSGGYEQYF; cdr3_nt: TGTGCCAGCAGCCAGGGTTCGACTAGCGGGGGTTACGAGCAGTACTTC